A selection of T cell receptor beta chains follows, all from one sample in a study of blood T cell repertoires in COVID-19. The protocol was immunoSEQ multiplex PCR, while the TCRdb copy is restricted to in-frame clones and leaves out a portion. The data show about 26,000 clones, with about 83% seen just once and around 26% held by the top ten. The specimen sequenced was peripheral blood. The receptors were sampled from a human donor in a cohort sampled during active COVID-19. Both conserved end residues are part of each CDR3. Fields, in order: J gene, V gene, CDR3 length, CDR3 protein.

j_call: TRBJ2-5; v_call: TRBV3-1/TRBV3-2; cdr3_length: 17; cdr3_aa: CASSQASRGGRVETQYF
j_call: TRBJ2-5; v_call: TRBV5-1; cdr3_length: 14; cdr3_aa: CASSLSSSPETQYF
j_call: TRBJ2-1; v_call: TRBV20-1; cdr3_length: 12; cdr3_aa: CSASRGGGEQFF
j_call: TRBJ1-1; v_call: TRBV11-2; cdr3_length: 14; cdr3_aa: CASSQRQENTEAFF
j_call: TRBJ1-5; v_call: TRBV3-1/TRBV3-2; cdr3_length: 14; cdr3_aa: CASSLGQNNQPQHF
j_call: TRBJ1-3; v_call: TRBV2; cdr3_length: 13; cdr3_aa: CASLTGGGNTIYF
j_call: TRBJ1-6; v_call: TRBV4-2; cdr3_length: 14; cdr3_aa: CASSADSINSPLHF
j_call: TRBJ1-5; v_call: TRBV6-5; cdr3_length: 13; cdr3_aa: CASGQGGNQPQHF
j_call: TRBJ1-4; v_call: TRBV6-1; cdr3_length: 14; cdr3_aa: CASREGDLREKLFF
j_call: TRBJ2-2; v_call: TRBV2; cdr3_length: 14; cdr3_aa: CASRARGGVGELFF
j_call: TRBJ2-7; v_call: TRBV28; cdr3_length: 16; cdr3_aa: CASRLARLAEVGEQYF
j_call: TRBJ2-7; v_call: TRBV11-2; cdr3_length: 17; cdr3_aa: CASSLEMQRTGFYEQYF
j_call: TRBJ2-7; v_call: TRBV7-9; cdr3_length: 15; cdr3_aa: CASSLAGTASYEQYF
j_call: TRBJ2-7; v_call: TRBV24-1; cdr3_length: 15; cdr3_aa: CATSPGTGGWYEQYF
j_call: TRBJ2-3; v_call: TRBV2; cdr3_length: 16; cdr3_aa: CASREVGGAGADTQYF
j_call: TRBJ2-1; v_call: TRBV24-1; cdr3_length: 10; cdr3_aa: CATRGHEQFF
j_call: TRBJ2-7; v_call: TRBV28; cdr3_length: 15; cdr3_aa: CASSFIPGGPYEQYF
j_call: TRBJ2-2; v_call: TRBV20-1; cdr3_length: 14; cdr3_aa: CSASLRVNTGELFF
j_call: TRBJ1-2; v_call: TRBV7-9; cdr3_length: 13; cdr3_aa: CASSATHPGGYTF
j_call: TRBJ1-1; v_call: TRBV19; cdr3_length: 13; cdr3_aa: CASSIGSGQEAFF
j_call: TRBJ1-1; v_call: TRBV6-2/TRBV6-3; cdr3_length: 16; cdr3_aa: CASSYGPGGRPTEAFF